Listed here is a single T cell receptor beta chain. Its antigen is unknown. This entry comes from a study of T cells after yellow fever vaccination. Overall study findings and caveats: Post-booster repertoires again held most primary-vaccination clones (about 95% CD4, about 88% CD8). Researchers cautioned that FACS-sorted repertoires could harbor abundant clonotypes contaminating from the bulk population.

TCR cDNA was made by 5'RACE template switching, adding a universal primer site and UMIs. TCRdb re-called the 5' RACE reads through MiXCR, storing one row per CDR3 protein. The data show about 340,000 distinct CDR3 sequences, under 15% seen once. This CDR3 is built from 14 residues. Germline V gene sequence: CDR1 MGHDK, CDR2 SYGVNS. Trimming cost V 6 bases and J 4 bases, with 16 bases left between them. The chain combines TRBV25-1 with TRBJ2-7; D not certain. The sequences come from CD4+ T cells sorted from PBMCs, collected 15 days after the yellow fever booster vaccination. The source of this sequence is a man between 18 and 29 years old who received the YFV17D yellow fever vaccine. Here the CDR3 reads CASSHGPEHYEQYF. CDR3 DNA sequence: TGTGCCAGCAGCCACGGGCCGGAGCATTACGAGCAGTACTTC.